The 2 T cell receptor beta chains reported below all come from one sample, sequenced in a study of vaccination effects on CD4 cells after COVID-19. The protocol was immunoSEQ multiplex PCR, while the TCRdb copy is restricted to in-frame clones and leaves out a portion. The sample carries some 22,000 clones, roughly 73% recorded once. In the ViraFEST assay, antigen-specific CD4+ clonotypes were identified by expansion after peptide-pool stimulation. When around 10 days of culture had elapsed, CD4+ T cells were isolated. The vaccine recipients had no prior SARS-CoV-2 infection, with negative nucleocapsid antibodies. The antigens these receptors bind are not known. The sequences come from CD4+ T cells from PBMCs cultured with HCoV-NL63 spike peptides, collected before COVID-19 vaccination. The receptors come from a human donor who received a COVID-19 vaccine.

The chain carries TRBV18 and TRBJ2-6; D is undetermined. Per the germline V gene, CDR1 is KGHSH and CDR2 is LQKENI. The V and J ends lost 2 bases and 0 bases respectively, with 17 bases between them. CDR3 length equals 19 residues. The CDR3 reads CASSPAVAVGDSGANVLTF. CDR3 DNA: TGTGCCAGCTCACCAGCGGTGGCGGTGGGCGACTCTGGGGCCAACGTCCTGACTTTC.

This clone has a handful of counts. The V and J genes are TRBV5-6 and TRBJ1-3; TRBD1 matches at 8 bases. Germline CDR1 is SGHDT and CDR2 is YYEEEE. The CDR3 is 18 amino acids. The J segment lost 3 bases and the V segment lost 4 bases, leaving 15 bases of the junction unmatched. The CDR3 nucleotides are TGTGCCAGCAGCCGTTTGACCGGGACAGGACGAGTTGGAAACACCATATATTTT. This gives the protein CASSRLTGTGRVGNTIYF. Looking up the rest from reference TRBV5-6 and TRBJ1-3 gives the full variable domain: DAGVTQSPTHLIKTRGQQVTLRCSPKSGHDTVSWYQQALGQGPQFIFQYYEEEERQRGNFPDRFSGHQFPNYSSELNVNALLLGDSALYLCASSRLTGTGRVGNTIYFGEGSWLTVV.